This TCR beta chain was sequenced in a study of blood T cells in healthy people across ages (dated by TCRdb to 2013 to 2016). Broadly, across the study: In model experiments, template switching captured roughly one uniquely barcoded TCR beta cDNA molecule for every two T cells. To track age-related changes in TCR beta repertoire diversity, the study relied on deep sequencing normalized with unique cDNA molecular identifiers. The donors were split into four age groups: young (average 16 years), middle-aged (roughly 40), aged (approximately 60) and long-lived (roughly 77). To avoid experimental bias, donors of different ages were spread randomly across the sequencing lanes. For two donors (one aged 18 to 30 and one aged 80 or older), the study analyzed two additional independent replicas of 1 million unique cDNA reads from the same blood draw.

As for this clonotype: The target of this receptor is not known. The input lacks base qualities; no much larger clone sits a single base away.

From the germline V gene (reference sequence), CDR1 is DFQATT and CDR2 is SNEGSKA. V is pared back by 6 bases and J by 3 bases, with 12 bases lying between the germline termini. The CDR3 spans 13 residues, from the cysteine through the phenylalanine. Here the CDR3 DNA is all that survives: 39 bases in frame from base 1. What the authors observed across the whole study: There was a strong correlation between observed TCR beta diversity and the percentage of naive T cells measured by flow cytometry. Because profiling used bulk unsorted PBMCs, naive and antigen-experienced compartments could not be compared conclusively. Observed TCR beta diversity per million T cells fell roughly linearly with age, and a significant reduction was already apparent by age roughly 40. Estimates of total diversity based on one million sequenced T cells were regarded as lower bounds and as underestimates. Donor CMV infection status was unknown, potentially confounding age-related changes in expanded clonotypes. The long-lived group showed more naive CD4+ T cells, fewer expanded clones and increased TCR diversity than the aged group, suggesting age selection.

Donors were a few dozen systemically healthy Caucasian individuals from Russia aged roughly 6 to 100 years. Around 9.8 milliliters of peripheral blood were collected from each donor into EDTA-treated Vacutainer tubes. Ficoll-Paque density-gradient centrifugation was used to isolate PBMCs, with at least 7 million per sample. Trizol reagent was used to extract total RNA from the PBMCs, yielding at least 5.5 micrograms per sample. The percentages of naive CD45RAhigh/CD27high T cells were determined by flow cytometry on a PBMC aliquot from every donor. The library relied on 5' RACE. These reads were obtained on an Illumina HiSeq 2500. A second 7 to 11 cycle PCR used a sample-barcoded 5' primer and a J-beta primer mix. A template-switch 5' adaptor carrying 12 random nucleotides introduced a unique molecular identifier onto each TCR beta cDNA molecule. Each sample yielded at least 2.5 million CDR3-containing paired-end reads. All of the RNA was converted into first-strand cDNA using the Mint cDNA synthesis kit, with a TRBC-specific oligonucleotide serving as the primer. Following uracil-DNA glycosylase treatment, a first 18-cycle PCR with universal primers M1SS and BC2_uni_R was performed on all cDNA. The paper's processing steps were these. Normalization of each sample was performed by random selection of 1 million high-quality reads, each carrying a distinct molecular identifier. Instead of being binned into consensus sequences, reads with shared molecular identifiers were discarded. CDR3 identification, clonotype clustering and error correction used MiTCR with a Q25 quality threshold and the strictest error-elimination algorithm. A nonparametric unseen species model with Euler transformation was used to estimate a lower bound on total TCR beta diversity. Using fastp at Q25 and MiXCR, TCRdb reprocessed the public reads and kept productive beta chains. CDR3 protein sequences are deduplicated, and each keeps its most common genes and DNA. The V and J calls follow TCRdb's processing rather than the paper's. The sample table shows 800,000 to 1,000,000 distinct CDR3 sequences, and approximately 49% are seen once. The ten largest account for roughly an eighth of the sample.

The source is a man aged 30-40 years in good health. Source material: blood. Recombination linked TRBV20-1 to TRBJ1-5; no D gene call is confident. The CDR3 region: CSALGQHNQPQHF. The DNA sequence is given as TGCAGTGCCCTCGGGCAGCACAATCAGCCCCAGCATTTT.